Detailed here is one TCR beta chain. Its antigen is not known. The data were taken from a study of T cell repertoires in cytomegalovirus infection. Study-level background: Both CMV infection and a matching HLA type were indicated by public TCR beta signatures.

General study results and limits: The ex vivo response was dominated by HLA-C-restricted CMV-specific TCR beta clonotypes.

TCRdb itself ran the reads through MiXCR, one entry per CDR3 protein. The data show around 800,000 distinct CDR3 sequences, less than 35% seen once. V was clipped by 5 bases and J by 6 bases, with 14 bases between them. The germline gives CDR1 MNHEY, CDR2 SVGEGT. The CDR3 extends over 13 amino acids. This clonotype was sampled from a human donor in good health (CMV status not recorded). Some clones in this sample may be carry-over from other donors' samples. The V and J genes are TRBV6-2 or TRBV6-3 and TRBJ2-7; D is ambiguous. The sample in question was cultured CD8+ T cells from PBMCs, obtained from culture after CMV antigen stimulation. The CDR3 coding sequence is TGTGCCAGCAGTCCCCTGGACGGGCCCGAGCAGTACGTC. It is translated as CASSPLDGPEQYV.